The rows below give T cell receptor beta chains drawn from one sample of a study of read filtering for tumor transcriptome and immune sequencing. Each CDR3 protein is one row after TCRdb ran MiXCR on the reads. Of tens of thousands of distinct CDR3 sequences in the sample, under 20% were seen once. The material sequenced was a population of CD138-negative cells sorted from bone marrow. These receptors were obtained from a donor at least 40 years old with multiple myeloma. Both conserved end residues are part of each CDR3. Each record gives: D gene, clone size, J gene, V gene, CDR3 DNA, CDR3 protein. A D gene is named only where the DNA matches it firmly. Not all rows give a size; the values are once, few, many and, for expanded clones, a class.

D gene: .
clone size: many
J gene: TRBJ2-7
V gene: TRBV28
CDR3 DNA: TGTGCCAGCAGCCTAACAGGGATTACCTACGAGCAGTACTTC
CDR3 protein: CASSLTGITYEQYF

D gene: TRBD2
clone size: many
J gene: TRBJ2-3
V gene: TRBV12-3/TRBV12-4
CDR3 DNA: TGTGCCAGCAGTAGTGGACTAGCGGGGGCCACAGATACGCAGTATTTT
CDR3 protein: CASSSGLAGATDTQYF

D gene: TRBD2
clone size: few
J gene: TRBJ2-1
V gene: TRBV20-1
CDR3 DNA: TGCAGTGCTCGAGAAGGGACTAGCTCCAATGAGCAGTTCTTC
CDR3 protein: CSAREGTSSNEQFF

D gene: .
clone size: few
J gene: TRBJ1-1
V gene: TRBV18
CDR3 DNA: TGTGCCAGCTCACCTAGGCGGACTAACACTGAAGCTTTCTTT
CDR3 protein: CASSPRRTNTEAFF

D gene: .
clone size: many
J gene: TRBJ2-6
V gene: TRBV11-2
CDR3 DNA: TGTGCCAGCAGACAAGTATCCGGGGCCAACGTCCTGACTTTC
CDR3 protein: CASRQVSGANVLTF

D gene: .
clone size: .
J gene: TRBJ2-3
V gene: TRBV5-1
CDR3 DNA: TGCGCCAGCAGCCGACTATACACAGATACGCAGTATTTT
CDR3 protein: CASSRLYTDTQYF

D gene: TRBD2
clone size: .
J gene: TRBJ2-3
V gene: TRBV28
CDR3 DNA: TGTGCCAGCAGTTTTCCACCGGGACTAGCGGGAGGGCCTGAGTGTTTT
CDR3 protein: CASSFPPGLAGGPECF

D gene: .
clone size: many
J gene: TRBJ2-1
V gene: TRBV6-1
CDR3 DNA: TGTGCCAGCAGTCCCTCCGGGTCCAGTTTCGATGAGCAGTTCTTC
CDR3 protein: CASSPSGSSFDEQFF

D gene: .
clone size: .
J gene: TRBJ2-7
V gene: TRBV20-1
CDR3 DNA: TGCAGTGGGCTGGCAGATACCTACTACGAGCAGTACTTC
CDR3 protein: CSGLADTYYEQYF

D gene: TRBD1
clone size: many
J gene: TRBJ1-1
V gene: TRBV12-3/TRBV12-4
CDR3 DNA: TGTGCCAGCACCCAGGGGGTTTCTTGGGGAACTGAAGCTTTCTTT
CDR3 protein: CASTQGVSWGTEAFF

D gene: .
clone size: many
J gene: TRBJ2-5
V gene: TRBV6-6
CDR3 DNA: TGTGCCAGCAGTGAGACTAGGAATAAGTACTTC
CDR3 protein: CASSETRNKYF

D gene: .
clone size: many
J gene: TRBJ1-3
V gene: TRBV20-1
CDR3 DNA: TGCAGTGCTAGAGAGAGCCCCTACCCCCCCATATATTTT
CDR3 protein: CSARESPYPPIYF

D gene: TRBD2
clone size: few
J gene: TRBJ2-3
V gene: TRBV9
CDR3 DNA: TGTGCCAGCAGCGCAGCTTTGAGCGGGGCTAGCACAGATACGCAGTATTTT
CDR3 protein: CASSAALSGASTDTQYF

D gene: .
clone size: few
J gene: TRBJ2-7
V gene: TRBV25-1
CDR3 DNA: TGTGCCAGCAGTTCAAGGACAGCTCCCTACGAGCAGTACTTC
CDR3 protein: CASSSRTAPYEQYF

D gene: TRBD1
clone size: many
J gene: TRBJ1-5
V gene: TRBV20-1
CDR3 DNA: TGCAGTGCTAGAGATTACGGGACAGGCTCCGATCAGCCCCAGCATTTT
CDR3 protein: CSARDYGTGSDQPQHF

D gene: TRBD2
clone size: many
J gene: TRBJ2-1
V gene: TRBV20-1
CDR3 DNA: TGCAGTGCGAATCCCGGGACTAGCGGTTTTAATGAGCAGTTCTTC
CDR3 protein: CSANPGTSGFNEQFF

D gene: .
clone size: many
J gene: TRBJ2-2
V gene: TRBV12-3/TRBV12-4
CDR3 DNA: TGTGCCAGCAGTAGCAGGGTCAGACGATCCGGGGAGCTGTTTTTT
CDR3 protein: CASSSRVRRSGELFF

D gene: .
clone size: once
J gene: TRBJ1-5
V gene: TRBV7-3
CDR3 DNA: TGTGCCAGCAGTCCGACTGATAGCAATCAGCCCCAGCATTTT
CDR3 protein: CASSPTDSNQPQHF

D gene: TRBD2
clone size: many
J gene: TRBJ2-5
V gene: TRBV5-1
CDR3 DNA: TGCGCCAGCAGCTTTTTGGGACTAGCGGGAGTTGAGACCCAGTACTTC
CDR3 protein: CASSFLGLAGVETQYF

D gene: .
clone size: once
J gene: TRBJ2-3
V gene: TRBV5-1
CDR3 DNA: TGCGCCAGCGGCCGAAGCGGGCCCTCGAAAGATATGCAGTATTTT
CDR3 protein: CASGRSGPSKDMQYF

D gene: .
clone size: many
J gene: TRBJ2-2
V gene: TRBV11-2
CDR3 DNA: TGTGCCAGCAGCCCTTCGGTGCTGGCGGGGGCCTGGAACACCGGGGAGCTGTTTTTT
CDR3 protein: CASSPSVLAGAWNTGELFF

D gene: TRBD1
clone size: many
J gene: TRBJ2-1
V gene: TRBV7-8
CDR3 DNA: TGTGCCAGCAGCTTCCGGGACAGTTCCTACAATGAGCAGTTCTTC
CDR3 protein: CASSFRDSSYNEQFF

D gene: TRBD1
clone size: .
J gene: TRBJ1-5
V gene: TRBV28
CDR3 DNA: TGTGCCAGCAATAAAGGGGAAGGGGGCGTCAGTCAGCCCCAGCATTTT
CDR3 protein: CASNKGEGGVSQPQHF

D gene: .
clone size: many
J gene: TRBJ1-5
V gene: TRBV2
CDR3 DNA: TGTGCCAGCAGGGAGGACACCTATGGCTGGAATCAGCCCCAGCATTTT
CDR3 protein: CASREDTYGWNQPQHF

D gene: .
clone size: many
J gene: TRBJ2-2
V gene: TRBV11-2
CDR3 DNA: TGTGCCAGCACCCGGGCCGGCCCATTTTTGGAGCTGTTTTTT
CDR3 protein: CASTRAGPFLELFF

D gene: .
clone size: many
J gene: TRBJ2-5
V gene: TRBV12-3/TRBV12-4
CDR3 DNA: TGTGCCAGCAGCCCCCCCACCGGGGCCCAGTACTTC
CDR3 protein: CASSPPTGAQYF

D gene: TRBD1
clone size: few
J gene: TRBJ2-7
V gene: TRBV18
CDR3 DNA: TGTGCCAGCTCATTCTGGGACAGGATTATAGGAGAGCAGTACTTC
CDR3 protein: CASSFWDRIIGEQYF